These 30 T cell receptor beta chains originate from one sample sequenced in a study of cytomegalovirus exposure and HLA in healthy donors. The PCR had 60 Vbeta and 13 Jbeta primers. The table came from immunoSEQ multiplex PCR; TCRdb's copy has only in-frame clones and leaves some out. Of about 230,000 clones listed, roughly 89% were seen once; the top ten hold 0.95% to 1.1%. Specimen: PBMCs. These receptors all come from a woman aged 18-29 years in good health and CMV-seronegative.

This chain connects TRBV10-2 to TRBJ2-7, with 9 bases matching TRBD1. CDR1 and CDR2 from the germline V gene are WSHSY and SAAADI. This CDR3 is built from 14 residues. J gave up 6 bases and V 7 bases, and 10 bases lay outside the gene matches. For the CDR3, the DNA is TGCGCCAGCACCCGAGGGGGGACAGGGCTCGAGCAGTACTTC. It yields the protein CASTRGGTGLEQYF.

This clone was seen a handful of times. The chain recombines TRBV7-9 with TRBJ1-1; unclear D gene. Germline CDR1 SEHNR, CDR2 FQNEAQ (reference sequence). V dropped 0 bases and J dropped 4 bases, with 6 bases sitting between them. The CDR3 runs 13 residues. The CDR3 DNA sequence: TGTGCCAGCAGCTTAGCGACGGGCACTGAAGCTTTCTTT. This encodes CASSLATGTEAFF.

A single count supports this clone. J is TRBJ2-3 and V is TRBV9; 7 bases are shared with TRBD1. Trimming took 5 bases from V and 4 from J; bases not matched to a gene: 10. The CDR3 contains 15 residues. Germline assignment: CDR1 SGDLS and CDR2 YYNGEE. CDR3 loop: CASSGTVGRPDTQYF. In DNA, the CDR3 is TGTGCCAGCAGTGGGACAGTTGGGAGACCAGATACGCAGTATTTT.

CDR3 sequence: CSGTRGREAFF. CDR3 nucleotide sequence: TGCAGCGGCACCAGGGGAAGGGAAGCTTTCTTT. The chain uses TRBV29-1 and TRBJ1-1; tentative D call: TRBD1 (6 bases). The CDR3 has 11 residues. V lost 7 bases, J lost 8 bases, and 14 bases lay in between. Looked up from germline, CDR1 is SQVTM and CDR2 is ANQGSEA.

V and J are TRBV5-1 and TRBJ2-7; D is uncertain. CDR1 SGHRS and CDR2 YFSETQ come from the germline V gene. The CDR3 extends over 11 amino acids. V was pared by 4 bases and J by 3 bases, with 5 bases between. The DNA for the CDR3 is TGCGCCAGCAGCCCGGGCTACGAGCAGTACTTC. It translates to CASSPGYEQYF.

The genes are TRBV9 and TRBJ1-3, with a weak D call TRBD1 (6 bases). Germline CDR1 and CDR2: SGDLS and YYNGEE. The CDR3 has 16 residues. V gave up 3 bases and J gave up 0 bases, with 13 bases separating them. CDR3 in amino acids: CASSDSQGSSGNTIYF. The CDR3 nucleotides read TGTGCCAGCAGCGATTCACAGGGAAGCTCTGGAAACACCATATATTTT.

This chain links TRBV6-5 with TRBJ2-5; D remains ambiguous. The DNA end is a closer match to TRBJ2-7, so the J assignment may be wrong. Per the germline V gene, CDR1 is MNHEY and CDR2 is SVGAGI. This CDR3 is 14 amino acids long. The CDR3 region is CASSYGTGVYEQYF. DNA for the CDR3: TGTGCCAGCAGTTACGGCACCGGAGTCTACGAGCAGTACTTC.

The rearrangement uses TRBV15 and TRBJ2-1, with TRBD2 matching 11 bases. This CDR3 spans 18 amino acids. The trim removed 0 bases at V and 8 bases at J, leaving 12 bases unmatched. Germline CDR1 LNHNV, CDR2 YYDKDF (reference sequence). The CDR3 here is CATSRDSSGSGRVDEQFF. The CDR3 DNA reads TGTGCCACCAGCAGAGATAGCTCGGGTAGCGGGAGGGTCGATGAGCAGTTCTTC.

The chain combines TRBV13 with TRBJ2-1, with D possibly TRBD2 on 6 matching bases. Trimming left V 5 bases short and J 0 bases short, with 8 bases between. Germline CDR1 reads PRHDT; CDR2 reads FYEKMQ (reference sequence). This CDR3 comprises 14 residues. The CDR3 coding sequence is TGTGCCAGCAGCGGGGGGAGCTCCTACAATGAGCAGTTCTTC. Translating gives CASSGGSSYNEQFF.

J is TRBJ1-1 and V is TRBV13, with unresolved D. This CDR3 is built from 14 residues. In germline, CDR1 is PRHDT, CDR2 FYEKMQ (reference sequence). V was clipped by 5 bases and J by 2 bases, with 12 bases between them. For the CDR3, the DNA is TGTGCCAGCAGCCCACCGACTATTAACACTGAAGCTTTCTTT. Its protein is CASSPPTINTEAFF.

V usage is TRBV19 and J usage is TRBJ1-5; weak D call: TRBD1 (6 bases). V shed 7 bases and J shed 0 bases, with 13 bases lying between them. CDR1 is LNHDA and CDR2 is SQIVND in the germline V gene (reference sequence). The CDR3 runs to 15 residues. This CDR3 reads CASTRDKFSNQPQHF. For the CDR3, the DNA is TGTGCCAGTACACGGGACAAATTTAGCAATCAGCCCCAGCATTTT. Drawing the rest from reference TRBV19 and TRBJ1-5, the complete variable domain is DGGITQSPKYLFRKEGQNVTLSCEQNLNHDAMYWYRQDPGQGLRLIYYSQIVNDFQKGDIAEGYSVSREKKESFPLTVTSAQKNPTAFYLCASTRDKFSNQPQHFGDGTRLSIL.

The chain recombines TRBV11-3 with TRBJ2-2, with D perhaps matching TRBD2 (5 bases). V was clipped by 5 bases and J by 8 bases, with 15 bases between them. From germline, CDR1 is SGHNT and CDR2 YENEEA. The CDR3 spans 14 residues. CDR3 region: CASSLDLGPGELFF. CDR3 bases: TGTGCCAGCAGCCTGGACTTAGGGCCAGGGGAGCTGTTTTTT. The full variable domain, its missing parts supplied by reference TRBV11-3 and TRBJ2-2, is EAGVVQSPRYKIIEKKQPVAFWCNPISGHNTLYWYLQNLGQGPELLIRYENEEAVDDSQLPKDRFSAERLKGVDSTLKIQPAELGDSAVYLCASSLDLGPGELFFGEGSRLTVL.

The rearrangement links TRBV12-1 to TRBJ1-1; the table's D call TRBD1 went unverified against the DNA. TRBV12-1 is a known pseudogene. CDR3 size: 16 residues. CDR3 nucleotide sequence: TGTGCCAGCAGCTTTGCGTGTTGGCAGAAGAACACTGAAGCTTTCTTT. The encoded protein is CASSFACWQKNTEAFF.

The genes are TRBV18 and TRBJ2-7, with TRBD1 matching over 9 bases. Germline CDR1 and CDR2: KGHSH and LQKENI. Trimming at V came to 0 bases and at J to 5 bases, leaving 8 bases not matched to a gene. The CDR3 is made up of 16 amino acids. CDR3 in amino acids: CASSPPNRGQRDEQYF. CDR3 in DNA: TGTGCCAGCTCACCACCTAACAGGGGGCAGAGAGACGAGCAGTACTTC. Full variable domain (missing parts from reference TRBV18 and TRBJ2-7): NAGVMQNPRHLVRRRGQEARLRCSPMKGHSHVYWYRQLPEEGLKFMVYLQKENIIDESGMPKERFSAEFPKEGPSILRIQQVVRGDSAAYFCASSPPNRGQRDEQYFGPGTRLTVT.

V gene TRBV5-4 combines with J gene TRBJ1-1; maybe TRBD1 (6 bases). The length of the CDR3 is 17 residues. V was trimmed by 5 bases and J by 1 base, leaving 21 bases between them. Germline CDR1 reads SGHNT; CDR2 reads YYREEE (reference sequence). The CDR3 spells CASSYLQRTEKNTEAFF. The CDR3 bases are TGTGCCAGCAGTTATCTACAAAGGACAGAAAAGAACACTGAAGCTTTCTTT.

The chain employs TRBV7-2 and TRBJ1-3, with no clear D. Trimming took 1 base from V and 1 from J, leaving 17 bases between them. The germline V gene encodes CDR1 SGHTA and CDR2 FQGNSA. The CDR3 sequence is 18 residues long. The CDR3 region is CASSLGVYTGGSGNTIYF. The CDR3 bases are TGTGCCAGCAGCTTAGGAGTATACACTGGAGGATCTGGAAACACCATATATTTT. Based on the CDR3 plus reference TRBV7-2 and TRBJ1-3, the full variable domain is GAGVSQSPSNKVTEKGKDVELRCDPISGHTALYWYRQSLGQGLEFLIYFQGNSAPDKSGLPSDRFSAERTGGSVSTLTIQRTQQEDSAVYLCASSLGVYTGGSGNTIYFGEGSWLTVV.

CDR3 DNA: TGTGCCAGCTCACCACGAGTCCGGGACAGGGGGCCGGGGAACACTGAAGCTTTCTTT. Translating gives CASSPRVRDRGPGNTEAFF. This sequence joins TRBV18 and TRBJ1-1; 12 nucleotides align to TRBD1. The CDR3 is 19 residues long. Looked up from germline, CDR1 is KGHSH and CDR2 is LQKENI. Losses at the gene ends were 1 base for V and 1 base for J; bases not matched to a gene: 10.

With respect to this clone: Other nucleotide sequences in the sample specify the same CDR3. The rearrangement uses TRBV7-9 and TRBJ2-7; D ambiguous. The CDR3 has 12 residues. V lost 5 bases to trimming and J lost 0 bases, with 5 bases between them. The V gene's germline CDR1 is SEHNR and CDR2 FQNEAQ (reference sequence). The CDR3 spells CASSPSSYEQYF. In DNA form, the CDR3 reads TGTGCCAGCAGCCCGAGCTCCTACGAGCAGTACTTC.

The V and J genes are TRBV15 and TRBJ1-4; D is perhaps TRBD1 (5 bases). Per the germline V gene, CDR1 is LNHNV and CDR2 is YYDKDF (reference sequence). The CDR3 is made up of 15 amino acids. V lost 8 bases, J lost 3 bases, and 16 bases lay in between. CDR3 residues: CATSLGVPSNEKLFF. The CDR3 DNA reads TGTGCCACCTCATTAGGGGTACCTTCTAATGAAAAACTGTTTTTT. Using reference TRBV15 and TRBJ1-4 for the parts outside the CDR3, the full variable domain is DAMVIQNPRYQVTQFGKPVTLSCSQTLNHNVMYWYQQKSSQAPKLLFHYYDKDFNNEADTPDNFQSRRPNTSFCFLDIRSPGLGDTAMYLCATSLGVPSNEKLFFGSGTQLSVL.

This clone was seen once. J is TRBJ1-2 and V is TRBV11-2, with TRBD1 matching over 8 bases. V lost 1 base to trimming and J lost 8 bases; unmatched junction nucleotides: 6. This CDR3 has 14 residues. The germline V gene has CDR1 SGHAT and CDR2 FQNNGV. The CDR3 loop is CASSLAGQGGGYTF. CDR3 coding DNA: TGTGCCAGCAGCTTAGCAGGACAGGGTGGCGGCTACACCTTC.

The chain has TRBV27 and TRBJ1-4; D is perhaps TRBD1 (5 bases). Per the germline V gene, CDR1 is MNHEY and CDR2 is SMNVEV (reference sequence). Trimming took off 5 bases at V and 13 bases at J, with 20 bases between the two ends. The CDR3 is 14 residues long. The CDR3 region is CASSRHRTAYGLFF. As DNA, the CDR3 is TGTGCCAGCAGTCGTCACAGGACCGCCTACGGACTGTTTTTT.

The chain joins TRBV29-1 to TRBJ2-1; possibly TRBD2 for D (5 bases). The CDR3 sequence is 14 residues long. V lost 4 bases and J 7 bases, leaving 17 bases between the germline ends. In germline, CDR1 is SQVTM, CDR2 ANQGSEA. The CDR3 DNA follows: TGCAGCGTTGTCGTCCGGGGTAGCCTAAATGAGCAGTTCTTC. This encodes CSVVVRGSLNEQFF.

J is TRBJ2-1 and V is TRBV30; the D gene is possibly TRBD2 (5 bases). The V gene lost 1 base and the J gene lost 6 bases, with 16 bases spanning the gap. The germline CDR1 and CDR2 sequences are GTSNPN and SVGIG (reference sequence). The CDR3 contains 15 residues. The CDR3 loop reads CAWSDLGIGSNEQFF. For the CDR3, the DNA is TGTGCCTGGAGTGACCTAGGTATTGGGAGCAATGAGCAGTTCTTC.

The chain has TRBV5-1 and TRBJ1-4; D ambiguous. Germline V gene lookup returns CDR1 SGHRS and CDR2 YFSETQ. V shed 5 bases and J shed 3 bases, with 8 bases lying between them. The CDR3 covers 13 residues. CDR3 in amino acids: CASRGGPNEKLFF. In nucleotides, the CDR3 is TGCGCCAGCAGAGGCGGGCCTAATGAAAAACTGTTTTTT.

This chain links TRBV9 with TRBJ2-5; TRBD2 matches 8 bases. After removal of 2 bases from V and 1 base from J, the junction contained 4 bases not matched to a gene. Germline CDR1 reads SGDLS; CDR2 reads YYNGEE. This CDR3 has 15 amino acids. CDR3 DNA sequence: TGTGCCAGCAGCGTCTTTGCGGGGGGCCAAGAGACCCAGTACTTC. It codes for CASSVFAGGQETQYF.

This chain links TRBV9 with TRBJ2-7; D remains ambiguous. Germline loops: CDR1 SGDLS, CDR2 YYNGEE. This CDR3 contains 13 residues. With 0 bases removed from V and 5 bases from J, the gap between germline ends came to 9 bases. The CDR3 spells CASSVGYGHEQYF. The CDR3 DNA sequence: TGTGCCAGCAGCGTAGGTTATGGCCACGAGCAGTACTTC. The entire variable domain, with the rest obtained from reference TRBV9 and TRBJ2-7, is as follows: DSGVTQTPKHLITATGQRVTLRCSPRSGDLSVYWYQQSLDQGLQFLIQYYNGEERAKGNILERFSAQQFPDLHSELNLSSLELGDSALYFCASSVGYGHEQYFGPGTRLTVT.

This sequence joins TRBV18 and TRBJ1-4; D gene uncertain. The V end lost 2 bases, the J end lost 5 bases, and 12 bases lay between the germline ends. The CDR3 sequence is 15 residues long. Germline V lookup: CDR1 KGHSH, CDR2 LQKENI. The CDR3 nucleotides read TGTGCCAGCTCACCAGGAGGAGGACTCAATGAAAAACTGTTTTTT. It encodes CASSPGGGLNEKLFF. The full variable domain, in which reference TRBV18 and TRBJ1-4 provide the parts outside the CDR3, is NAGVMQNPRHLVRRRGQEARLRCSPMKGHSHVYWYRQLPEEGLKFMVYLQKENIIDESGMPKERFSAEFPKEGPSILRIQQVVRGDSAAYFCASSPGGGLNEKLFFGSGTQLSVL.

V usage is TRBV11-2 and J usage is TRBJ2-7; 8 bases align to TRBD1. Germline V gives CDR1 SGHAT, CDR2 FQNNGV. This CDR3 contains 15 residues. Trimming cost V 6 bases and J 2 bases; bases outside gene matches: 9. The CDR3 DNA reads as TGTGCCAGCAGATACGGACAGGGTCCCGCCTACGAGCAGTACTTC. Protein sequence: CASRYGQGPAYEQYF.

CDR3 region: CASTPLLAGGYQETQYF. Written as DNA, the CDR3 is TGTGCCAGCACCCCCCTGCTAGCGGGAGGATACCAAGAGACCCAGTACTTC. The chain couples TRBV7-9 to TRBJ2-5; 11 bases map to TRBD2. The V gene end was trimmed by 7 bases and the J gene end by 0 bases; junction bases not matched to a gene: 10. The CDR3 runs 17 residues. Germline V gives CDR1 SEHNR, CDR2 FQNEAQ (reference sequence).

This CDR3 reads CASSARGNQPQHF. CDR3 bases: TGTGCCAGCAGTGCCCGGGGGAATCAGCCCCAGCATTTT. The gene calls are TRBV6-1 and TRBJ1-5; tentatively, D is TRBD1 (5 bases). This CDR3 is 13 amino acids long. V was cut by 4 bases and J by 4 bases, with 8 bases left in between. CDR1 is MNHNS and CDR2 is SASEGT in the germline V gene.